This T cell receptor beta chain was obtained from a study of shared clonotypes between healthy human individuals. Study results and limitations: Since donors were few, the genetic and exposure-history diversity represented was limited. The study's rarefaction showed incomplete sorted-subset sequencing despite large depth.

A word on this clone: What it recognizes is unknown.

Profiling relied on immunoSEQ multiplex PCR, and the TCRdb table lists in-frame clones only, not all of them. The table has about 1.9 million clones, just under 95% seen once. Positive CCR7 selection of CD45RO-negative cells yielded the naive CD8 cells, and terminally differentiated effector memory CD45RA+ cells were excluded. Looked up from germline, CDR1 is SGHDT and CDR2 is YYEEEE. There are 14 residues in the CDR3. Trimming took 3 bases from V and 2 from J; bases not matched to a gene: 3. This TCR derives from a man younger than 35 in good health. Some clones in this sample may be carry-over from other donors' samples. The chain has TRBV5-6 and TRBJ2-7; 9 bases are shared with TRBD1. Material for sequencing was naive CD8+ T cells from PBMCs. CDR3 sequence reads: CASSWGQGPYEQYF. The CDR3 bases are TGTGCCAGCAGCTGGGGACAGGGTCCCTACGAGCAGTACTTC.